Presented here are 9 T cell receptor beta chains from one specimen sequenced in a study of vaccination effects on CD4 cells after COVID-19. These receptors' targets are unknown. CD4+ T cell isolation took place after less than 13 days of culture. Repertoires were generated with immunoSEQ multiplex PCR, while TCRdb's copy carries only in-frame clones and drops some. The repertoire has 45,000 or so clones, roughly four fifths of them found once; the top ten carry around 7.9%. The source was CD4+ T cells from PBMCs cultured without peptide, collected before COVID-19 vaccination. The receptor source for this set is a human donor who had a prior SARS-CoV-2 infection.

The V gene is TRBV19, the J gene TRBJ1-5, with 12 bases that match TRBD1. CDR1 is LNHDA, CDR2 SQIVND, per germline (reference sequence). This CDR3 is 15 amino acids long. The ends lost 1 base at V and 9 bases at J; junction bases unmatched: 4. CDR3 residues: CASSIGGTGGPPQHF. The CDR3 DNA follows: TGTGCCAGTAGTATAGGGGGGACAGGGGGCCCGCCCCAGCATTTT.

This chain joins TRBV2 and TRBJ2-1; D gene ambiguous. In germline, CDR1 is SNHLY, CDR2 FYNNEI. Trimming cost V 6 bases and J 5 bases, with 11 bases left between them. The CDR3 is made up of 13 amino acids. CDR3 amino acids: CASRRLRDNEQFF. In DNA, the CDR3 is TGTGCCAGCAGGCGGCTACGAGACAATGAGCAGTTCTTC. The full variable domain, completed using reference TRBV2 and TRBJ2-1, is EPEVTQTPSHQVTQMGQEVILRCVPISNHLYFYWYRQILGQKVEFLVSFYNNEISEKSEIFDDQFSVERPDGSNFTLKIRSTKLEDSAMYFCASRRLRDNEQFFGPGTRLTVL.

This clone occurred once. The V and J genes are TRBV7-2 and TRBJ2-3; possibly TRBD1 for D (6 bases). CDR1 and CDR2 (germline): SGHTA, FQGNSA. Deletions cut 2 bases from V and 5 bases from J, with 14 bases between. CDR3 size: 15 residues. The CDR3 nucleotides read TGTGCCAGCAGCTTATTCTACAGGGCGGGAGATACGCAGTATTTT. Amino acid sequence: CASSLFYRAGDTQYF.

This clone has only a few counts. V usage is TRBV7-3 and J usage is TRBJ2-1, with 10 bases matching TRBD2. The V gene's germline CDR1 is SGHTA and CDR2 FQGTGA. The CDR3 runs to 15 residues. The V gene end was trimmed by 1 base and the J gene end by 8 bases; junction bases not matched to a gene: 5. The CDR3 nucleotides are TGTGCCAGCAGCTTAAGACTAGCGGGTTTTGATGAGCAGTTCTTC. It yields the protein CASSLRLAGFDEQFF.

V usage is TRBV30 and J usage is TRBJ1-5; TRBD1 might be the D (6 bases). The V end was cut by 2 bases, the J end by 5 bases, with 25 bases between. This CDR3 has 18 amino acids. CDR1 GTSNPN and CDR2 SVGIG come from the germline V gene (reference sequence). The CDR3 DNA follows: TGTGCCTGGAGTCCCCGGTTAGGGACAAGAGGGCTCGATCAGCCCCAGCATTTT. Its protein is CAWSPRLGTRGLDQPQHF.

The chain employs TRBV2 and TRBJ2-3; tentatively, D is TRBD1 or TRBD2 (5 bases each). CDR3 size: 14 residues. Per germline, CDR1 SNHLY and CDR2 FYNNEI. V gave up 5 bases and J gave up 4 bases, with 13 bases separating them. The CDR3 here is CASSQRGVADTQYF. In DNA, the CDR3 is TGTGCCAGCAGTCAACGAGGGGTTGCAGATACGCAGTATTTT. Full variable domain (outside the CDR3, taken from reference TRBV2 and TRBJ2-3): EPEVTQTPSHQVTQMGQEVILRCVPISNHLYFYWYRQILGQKVEFLVSFYNNEISEKSEIFDDQFSVERPDGSNFTLKIRSTKLEDSAMYFCASSQRGVADTQYFGPGTRLTVL.

The chain carries TRBV5-1 and TRBJ2-3; D perhaps matches TRBD1 (6 bases). This CDR3 has 13 residues. The germline gives CDR1 SGHRS, CDR2 YFSETQ. Trimming cost V 2 bases and J 6 bases, with 10 bases left between them. CDR3 sequence: CASSFGGGDTQYF. CDR3 nucleotide sequence: TGCGCCAGCAGCTTTGGGGGCGGGGATACGCAGTATTTT.

The chain is built from TRBV9 and TRBJ2-7, with a possible D match to TRBD2 (5 bases). Germline CDR1 SGDLS, CDR2 YYNGEE. CDR3 length: 15 residues. Between the trimmed V and J ends, which lost 4 bases and 0 bases, there was a span of 14 bases. The CDR3 coding sequence is TGTGCCAGCAGCCTTGAGGGCCCTAGCTCCTACGAGCAGTACTTC. This gives the protein CASSLEGPSSYEQYF.

This clone was seen only a few times. The J gene is TRBJ1-2, the V gene TRBV6-5; 7 bases are a match to TRBD1. Trimming removed 7 bases from V and 7 bases from J; junction bases left unmatched: 6. Per germline, CDR1 MNHEY and CDR2 SVGAGI. CDR3 size: 12 residues. The CDR3, as DNA: TGTGCCAGCAAGGAGACAGGGACTGGCTACACCTTC. Translation: CASKETGTGYTF.